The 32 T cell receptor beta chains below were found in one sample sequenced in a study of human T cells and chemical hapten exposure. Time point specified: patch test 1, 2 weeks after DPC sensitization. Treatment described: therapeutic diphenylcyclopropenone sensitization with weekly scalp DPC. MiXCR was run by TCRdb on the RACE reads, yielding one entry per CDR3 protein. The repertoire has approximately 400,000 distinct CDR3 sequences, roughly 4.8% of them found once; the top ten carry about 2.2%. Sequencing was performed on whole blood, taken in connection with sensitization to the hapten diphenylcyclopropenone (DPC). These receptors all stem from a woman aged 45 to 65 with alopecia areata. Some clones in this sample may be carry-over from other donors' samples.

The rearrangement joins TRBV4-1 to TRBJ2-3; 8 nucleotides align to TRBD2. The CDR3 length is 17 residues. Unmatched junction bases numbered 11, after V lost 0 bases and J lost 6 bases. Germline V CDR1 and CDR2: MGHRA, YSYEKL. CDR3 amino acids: CASSQEGARGGLDTQYF. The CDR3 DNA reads TGCGCCAGCAGCCAAGAAGGGGCCCGGGGGGGCCTGGATACGCAGTATTTT.

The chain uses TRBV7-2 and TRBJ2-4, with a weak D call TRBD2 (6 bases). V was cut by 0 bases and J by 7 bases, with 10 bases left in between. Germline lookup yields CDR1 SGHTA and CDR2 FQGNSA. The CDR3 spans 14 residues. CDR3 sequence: CASSLAGGANIQYF. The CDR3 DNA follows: TGTGCCAGCAGCTTAGCCGGGGGAGCCAACATTCAGTACTTC.

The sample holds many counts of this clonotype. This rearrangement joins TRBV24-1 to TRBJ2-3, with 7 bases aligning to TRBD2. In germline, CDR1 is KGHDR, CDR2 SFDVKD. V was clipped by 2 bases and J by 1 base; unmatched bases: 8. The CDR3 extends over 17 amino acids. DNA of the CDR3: TGTGCCACCAGTGATTACCGGCGGGAGCGGGGCACAGATACGCAGTATTTT. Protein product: CATSDYRRERGTDTQYF.

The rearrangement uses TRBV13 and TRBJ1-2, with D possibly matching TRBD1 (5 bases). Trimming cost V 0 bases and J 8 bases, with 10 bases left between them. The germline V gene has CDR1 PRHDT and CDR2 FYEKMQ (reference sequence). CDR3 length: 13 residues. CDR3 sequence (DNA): TGTGCCAGCAGCTTAGGGCAGGGAAAAGGCTACACCTTC. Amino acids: CASSLGQGKGYTF.

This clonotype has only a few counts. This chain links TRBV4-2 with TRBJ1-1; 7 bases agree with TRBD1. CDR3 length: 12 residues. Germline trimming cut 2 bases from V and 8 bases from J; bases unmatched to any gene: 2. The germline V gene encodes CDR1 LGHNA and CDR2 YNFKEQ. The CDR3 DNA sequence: TGTGCCAGCAGCCAACCGGGACAGGAAGCTTTCTTT. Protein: CASSQPGQEAFF.

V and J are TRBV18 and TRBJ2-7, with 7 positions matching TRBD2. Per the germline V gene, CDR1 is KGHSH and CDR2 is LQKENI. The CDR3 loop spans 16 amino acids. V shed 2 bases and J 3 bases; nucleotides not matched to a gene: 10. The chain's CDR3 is CASSPFLAGRDYEQYF. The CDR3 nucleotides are TGTGCCAGCTCACCATTTTTAGCGGGCCGGGACTACGAGCAGTACTTC.

For the CDR3, the DNA is TGTGCCAGCAGCTTAGAGTCTTTTGGGAACACTGAAGCTTTCTTT. Amino acids: CASSLESFGNTEAFF. The V and J genes are TRBV7-2 and TRBJ1-1; D uncertain. CDR3 size: 15 residues. Trimming removed 1 base from V and 1 base from J, with 10 bases in between. The germline CDR1 and CDR2 sequences are SGHTA and FQGNSA. Full variable domain (remainder filled in from reference TRBV7-2 and TRBJ1-1): GAGVSQSPSNKVTEKGKDVELRCDPISGHTALYWYRQSLGQGLEFLIYFQGNSAPDKSGLPSDRFSAERTGGSVSTLTIQRTQQEDSAVYLCASSLESFGNTEAFFGQGTRLTVV.

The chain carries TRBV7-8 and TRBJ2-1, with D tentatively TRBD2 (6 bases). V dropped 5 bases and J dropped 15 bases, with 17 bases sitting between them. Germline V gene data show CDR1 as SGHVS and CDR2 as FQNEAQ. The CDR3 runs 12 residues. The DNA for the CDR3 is TGTGCCAGCAGCCCCGGGACTCAGTTCGGGTTCTTC. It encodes CASSPGTQFGFF.

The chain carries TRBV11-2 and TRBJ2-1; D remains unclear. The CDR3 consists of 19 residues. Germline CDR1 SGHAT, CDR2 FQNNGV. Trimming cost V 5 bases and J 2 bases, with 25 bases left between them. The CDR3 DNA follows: TGTGCCAGCAGCCTACTCTCCAGTAGGGCCTCAGGTCCCTACAATGAGCAGTTCTTC. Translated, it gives CASSLLSSRASGPYNEQFF. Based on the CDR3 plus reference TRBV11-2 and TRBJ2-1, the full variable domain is EAGVAQSPRYKIIEKRQSVAFWCNPISGHATLYWYQQILGQGPKLLIQFQNNGVVDDSQLPKDRFSAERLKGVDSTLKIQPAKLEDSAVYLCASSLLSSRASGPYNEQFFGPGTRLTVL.

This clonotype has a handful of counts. CDR3 nucleotide sequence: TGCGCCAGCAGTGAGTGGACAGGGATCTACGAGCAGTACTTC. Its protein product is CASSEWTGIYEQYF. The genes are TRBV10-2 and TRBJ2-7; 8 bases are a match to TRBD1. The CDR3 extends over 14 amino acids. In germline, CDR1 is WSHSY, CDR2 SAAADI. Unmatched junction bases numbered 2, after V lost 1 base and J lost 3 bases.

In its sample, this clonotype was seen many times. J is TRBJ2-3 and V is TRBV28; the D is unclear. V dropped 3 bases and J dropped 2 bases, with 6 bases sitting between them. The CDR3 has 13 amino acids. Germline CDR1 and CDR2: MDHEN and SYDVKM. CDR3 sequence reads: CASSFDNTDTQYF. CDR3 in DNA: TGTGCCAGCAGTTTCGACAACACAGATACGCAGTATTTT.

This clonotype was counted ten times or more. The CDR3, as DNA: TGTGCTAGTGGTTATTCTCTAGCGGGGAGCACAGATACGCAGTATTTT. This sequence encodes CASGYSLAGSTDTQYF. The chain carries TRBV12-5 and TRBJ2-3, with 9 bases matching TRBD2. Germline V gene lookup returns CDR1 LGHNT and CDR2 FRNRAP. The V segment lost 4 bases and the J segment 0 bases; nucleotides outside the gene matches: 5. The CDR3 has 16 residues.

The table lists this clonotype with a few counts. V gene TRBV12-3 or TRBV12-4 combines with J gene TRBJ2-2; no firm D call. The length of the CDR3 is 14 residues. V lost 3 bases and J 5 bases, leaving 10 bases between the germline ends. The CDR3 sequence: CASSFGLETGELFF. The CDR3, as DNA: TGTGCCAGCAGTTTTGGGTTGGAGACCGGGGAGCTGTTTTTT.

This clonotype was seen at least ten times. CDR3 nucleotides: TGTGCCAGCAGTCTTCCTCCTAGGGGAGGCACTGAAGCTTTCTTT. Amino acid sequence: CASSLPPRGGTEAFF. The chain has TRBV12-3 or TRBV12-4 and TRBJ1-1; weak D call: TRBD1 (5 bases). V was trimmed by 5 bases and J by 4 bases, leaving 17 bases between them. The CDR3 is 15 amino acids.

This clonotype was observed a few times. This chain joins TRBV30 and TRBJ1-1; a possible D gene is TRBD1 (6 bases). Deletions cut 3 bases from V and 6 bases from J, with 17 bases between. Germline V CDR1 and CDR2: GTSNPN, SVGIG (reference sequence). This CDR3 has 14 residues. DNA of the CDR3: TGTGCCTGGAGGCTGGGACACCTCTCGGCTGAAGCTTTCTTT. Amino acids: CAWRLGHLSAEAFF.

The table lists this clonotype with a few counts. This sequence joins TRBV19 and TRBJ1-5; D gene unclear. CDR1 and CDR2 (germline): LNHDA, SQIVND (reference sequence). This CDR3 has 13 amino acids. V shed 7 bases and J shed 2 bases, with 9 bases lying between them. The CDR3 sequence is CASTPVGNQPQHF. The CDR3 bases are TGTGCCAGTACACCCGTGGGCAATCAGCCCCAGCATTTT.

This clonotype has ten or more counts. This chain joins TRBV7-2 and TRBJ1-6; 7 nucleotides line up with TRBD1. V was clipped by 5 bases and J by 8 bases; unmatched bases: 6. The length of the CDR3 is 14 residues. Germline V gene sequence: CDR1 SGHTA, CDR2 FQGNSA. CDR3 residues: CASSRQGFDSPLHF. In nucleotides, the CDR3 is TGTGCCAGCAGCCGACAGGGTTTTGATTCACCCCTCCACTTT.

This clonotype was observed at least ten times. The CDR3, as DNA: TGTGCCAGCAGTGAGACAGGGAGGACTGAAGCTTTCTTT. This sequence encodes CASSETGRTEAFF. The chain recombines TRBV9 with TRBJ1-1; TRBD1 agrees at 7 bases. Germline CDR1 SGDLS, CDR2 YYNGEE. The CDR3 contains 13 residues. The V and J ends lost 5 bases and 5 bases, in that order; junction bases with no gene match: 6.

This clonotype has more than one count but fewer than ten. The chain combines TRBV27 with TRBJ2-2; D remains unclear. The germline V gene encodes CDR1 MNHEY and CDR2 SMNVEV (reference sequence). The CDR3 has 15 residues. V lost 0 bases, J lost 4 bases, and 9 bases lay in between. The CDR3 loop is CASSLSRTGTGELFF. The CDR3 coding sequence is TGTGCCAGCAGTTTATCCCGGACGGGCACCGGGGAGCTGTTTTTT.

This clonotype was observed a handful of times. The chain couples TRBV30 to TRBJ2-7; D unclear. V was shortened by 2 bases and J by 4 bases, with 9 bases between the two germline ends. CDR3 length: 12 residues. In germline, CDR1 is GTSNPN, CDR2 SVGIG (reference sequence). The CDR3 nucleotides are TGTGCCTGGAGTCTGGACGAATACGAGCAGTACTTC. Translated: CAWSLDEYEQYF.

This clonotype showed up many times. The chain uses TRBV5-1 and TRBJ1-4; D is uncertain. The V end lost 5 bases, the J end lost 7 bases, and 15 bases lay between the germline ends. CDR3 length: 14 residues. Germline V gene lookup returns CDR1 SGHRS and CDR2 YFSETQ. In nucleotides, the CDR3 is TGCGCCAGCAGGACCGGGCCGGGTAGTGAAAAACTGTTTTTT. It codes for CASRTGPGSEKLFF.

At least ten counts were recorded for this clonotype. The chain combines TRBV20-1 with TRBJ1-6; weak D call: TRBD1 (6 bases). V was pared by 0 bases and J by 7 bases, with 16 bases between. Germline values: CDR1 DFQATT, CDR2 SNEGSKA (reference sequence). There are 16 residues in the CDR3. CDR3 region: CSARDREGGLNSPLHF. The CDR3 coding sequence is TGCAGTGCTAGAGATAGAGAAGGGGGGCTGAATTCACCCCTCCACTTT.

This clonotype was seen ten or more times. CDR3 region: CASSYSTGVGDEKLFF. Here the CDR3 DNA reads TGTGCCAGCAGTTACTCTACAGGGGTTGGGGATGAAAAACTGTTTTTT. J is TRBJ1-4 and V is TRBV6-5, with TRBD1 matching over 7 bases. The junction had 7 bases not matched to a gene; V was cut back by 0 bases and J by 6 bases. Germline CDR1 is MNHEY and CDR2 is SVGAGI. The CDR3 is made up of 16 amino acids.

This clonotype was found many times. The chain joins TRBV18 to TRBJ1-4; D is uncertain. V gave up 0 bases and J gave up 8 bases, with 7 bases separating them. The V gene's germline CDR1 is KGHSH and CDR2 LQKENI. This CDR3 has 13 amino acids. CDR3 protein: CASSPPVGEKLFF. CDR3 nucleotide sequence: TGTGCCAGCTCACCACCGGTGGGGGAAAAACTGTTTTTT.

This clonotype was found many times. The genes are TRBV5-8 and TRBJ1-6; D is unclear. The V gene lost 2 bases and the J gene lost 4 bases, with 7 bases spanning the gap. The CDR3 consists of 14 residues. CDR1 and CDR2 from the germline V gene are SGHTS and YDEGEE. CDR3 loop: CASSLRRYNSPLHF. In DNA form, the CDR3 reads TGTGCCAGCAGCTTAAGGCGGTATAATTCACCCCTCCACTTT.

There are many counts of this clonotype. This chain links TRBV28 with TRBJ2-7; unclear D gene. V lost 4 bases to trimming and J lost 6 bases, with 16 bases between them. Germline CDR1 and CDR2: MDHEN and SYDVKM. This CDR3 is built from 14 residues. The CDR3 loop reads CASSSPNPPGEQYF. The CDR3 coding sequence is TGTGCCAGCAGTTCCCCTAACCCGCCAGGCGAGCAGTACTTC.

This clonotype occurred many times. DNA for the CDR3: TGTGCCAGCAGCCCCCACAGGACAGGGTATAATTCACCCCTCCACTTT. Its protein is CASSPHRTGYNSPLHF. The V call is TRBV7-9, the J call TRBJ1-6; 8 positions match TRBD1. Trimming removed 5 bases from V and 4 bases from J; junction bases left unmatched: 7. The CDR3 spans 16 residues. CDR1 and CDR2 (germline): SEHNR, FQNEAQ (reference sequence).

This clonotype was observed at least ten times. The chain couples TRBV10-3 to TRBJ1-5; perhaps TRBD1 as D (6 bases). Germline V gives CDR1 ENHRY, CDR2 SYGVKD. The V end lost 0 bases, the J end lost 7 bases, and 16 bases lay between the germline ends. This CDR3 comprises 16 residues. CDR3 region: CAISESWGAARQPQHF. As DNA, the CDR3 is TGTGCCATCAGTGAGTCATGGGGGGCGGCGAGACAGCCCCAGCATTTT.

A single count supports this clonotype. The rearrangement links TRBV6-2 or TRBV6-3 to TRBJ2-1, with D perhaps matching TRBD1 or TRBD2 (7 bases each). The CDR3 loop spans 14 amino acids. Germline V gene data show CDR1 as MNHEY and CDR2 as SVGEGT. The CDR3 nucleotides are TGTTCCTCCCAGGGGGGGAACTCCTACAATGAGCAGTTCTTC. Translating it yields CSSQGGNSYNEQFF.

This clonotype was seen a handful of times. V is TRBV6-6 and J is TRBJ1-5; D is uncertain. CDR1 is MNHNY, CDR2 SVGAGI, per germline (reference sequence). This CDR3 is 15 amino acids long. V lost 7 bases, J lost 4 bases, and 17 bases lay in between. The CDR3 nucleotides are TGTGCCAGCAAGCCTGGAGGGAGGATGAATCAGCCCCAGCATTTT. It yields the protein CASKPGGRMNQPQHF.

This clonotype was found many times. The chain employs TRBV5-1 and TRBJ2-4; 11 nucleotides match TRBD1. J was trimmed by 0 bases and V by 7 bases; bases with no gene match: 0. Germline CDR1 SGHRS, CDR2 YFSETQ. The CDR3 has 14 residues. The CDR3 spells CASGTGGAKNIQYF. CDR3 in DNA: TGCGCCAGCGGGACAGGGGGAGCCAAAAACATTCAGTACTTC.

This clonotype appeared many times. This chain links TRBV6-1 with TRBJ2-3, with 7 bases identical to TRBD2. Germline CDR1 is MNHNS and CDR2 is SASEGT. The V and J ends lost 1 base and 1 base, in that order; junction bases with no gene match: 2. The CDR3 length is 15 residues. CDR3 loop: CASSEGLAGTDTQYF. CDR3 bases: TGTGCCAGCAGTGAAGGGCTAGCGGGCACAGATACGCAGTATTTT.